This T cell receptor (beta chain) was sequenced in a study of PD-L1 blockade in urothelial cancer. Indicated time point: pretreatment peripheral blood. Clones were read by immunoSEQ multiplex PCR, and TCRdb kept only the in-frame ones, dropping some. The sample lists fewer than 60,000 clones; around 84% were seen once. This CDR3 has 15 amino acids. Germline V gives CDR1 SGHVS, CDR2 FQNEAQ. Trimming removed 5 bases at V and 2 bases at J, with 15 bases between. The source is a man between 65 and 85 years old with urothelial cancer. The sample was PBMCs, taken around atezolizumab (anti-PD-L1) treatment. The chain joins TRBV7-8 to TRBJ2-5; tentative D call: TRBD2 (5 bases). CDR3 sequence (DNA): TGTGCCAGCAGCCCGCCCCTGCGGGCTCAAGAGACCCAGTACTTC. Encoded protein: CASSPPLRAQETQYF.